This T cell receptor (beta chain) was retrieved from a study of technical replicates of blood from a few donors. This CDR3 is 16 amino acids long. Germline V CDR1 and CDR2: SGHAT, FQDESV (reference sequence). V lost 5 bases and J lost 6; bases outside the gene matches: 5. Sequencing was performed with immunoSEQ multiplex PCR; in TCRdb, only in-frame clones are kept and a portion is missing. The sample has more than 90,000 clones, 96% seen once. This receptor was obtained from a human donor in good health. The J gene is TRBJ2-3, the V gene TRBV11-1; 16 bases match TRBD2. The source material was T cells isolated from PBMCs. The CDR3, as DNA: TGTGCCAGCAGCACGGGACTAGCGGGAGGGGCGGATACGCAGTATTTT. Translation: CASSTGLAGGADTQYF.